A single TCR beta chain is shown here with its context. Profiled with immunoSEQ multiplex PCR; TCRdb holds only in-frame clones, not every one. The sample lists 350,000 or so clones; 86% were seen once. Germline V gene sequence: CDR1 SGHNT, CDR2 YYREEE (reference sequence). J was trimmed by 1 base and V by 3 bases; bases with no gene match: 3. The CDR3 is 15 amino acids. These data belong to a study of cytomegalovirus exposure and HLA in healthy donors. V and J are TRBV5-4 and TRBJ2-7; TRBD1 aligns across 11 bases. Specimen: PBMCs. The TCR comes from a young woman in good health and CMV-seronegative. The CDR3 DNA reads as TGTGCCAGCAGCTGGGACAGGGGGAAGTCCTACGAGCAGTACTTC. Translated, it gives CASSWDRGKSYEQYF.